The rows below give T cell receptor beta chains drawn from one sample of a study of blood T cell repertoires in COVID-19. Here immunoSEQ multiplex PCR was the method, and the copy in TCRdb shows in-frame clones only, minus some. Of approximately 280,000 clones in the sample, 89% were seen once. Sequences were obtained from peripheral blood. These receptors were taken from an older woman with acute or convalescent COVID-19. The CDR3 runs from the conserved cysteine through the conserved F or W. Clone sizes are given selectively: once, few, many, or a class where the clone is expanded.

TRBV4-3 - CASSQETGFTNEKLFF
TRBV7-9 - CASSLGLAGGIPYNEQFF
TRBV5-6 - CASSLRAGGSPLHF
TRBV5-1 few CASSHVRGTEAFF
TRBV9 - CASSVGTAGGGDNEQFF
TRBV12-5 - CASGLVGANTGELFF
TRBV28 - CASSKRTGVMYSPLHF
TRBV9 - CASSSLLGTGVTQYF
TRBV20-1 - CSASTGSNQPQHF
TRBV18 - CASSPPGGGGQPQHF
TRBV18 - CASSPEQGGSPLHF
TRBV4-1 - CASSQTSGASYNEQFF
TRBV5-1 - CASSQGLAAFSYEQYF
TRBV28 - CASRQSENTEAFF
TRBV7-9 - CASSYLTAEAFF
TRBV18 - CASSLGGNEQFF
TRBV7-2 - CASSSDKYSNQPQHF
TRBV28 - CASSFAGSSYEQYF
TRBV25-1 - CASSKGLAGSYEQYF
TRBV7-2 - CASSPSSGRAPEQYF
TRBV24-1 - CATSEQGYGYTF
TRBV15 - CATSPRTGVYGYTF
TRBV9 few CASSVVVIRGSNRGQGGTNTQYF
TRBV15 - CATSLSPGQRHPNEKLFF
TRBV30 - CAGRDRDYTIYF
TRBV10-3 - CAISESMGLDSPEQFF
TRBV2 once CASSPTGSSGYTF
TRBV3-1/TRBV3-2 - CASSQPSQWGVREQYF
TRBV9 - CASSSRQHQETQYF
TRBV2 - CASSEEGAGTGELFF
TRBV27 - CASRAGGSYNSPLHF
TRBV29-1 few CSVEDLGQGETQYF
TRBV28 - CASRSGGAGGEQYF
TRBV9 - CASSATRTGGYEQYF
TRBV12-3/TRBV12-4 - CASSWGLNYGYTF
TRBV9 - CASSVEGQGRYGYTF
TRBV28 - CASRSRQGLSEQYF
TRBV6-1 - CASRERRSSSYNSPLHF
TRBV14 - CASSQVRTGGSEQFF
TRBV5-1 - CASSLSSSVVETQYF
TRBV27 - CANQISGLYNEQFF
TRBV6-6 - CASSYVGQGYGYTF
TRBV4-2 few CASSPASRSVYNEQFF
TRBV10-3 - CAISESDRGRTTNEKLFF
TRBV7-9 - CASSSPGGLRRNTEAFF
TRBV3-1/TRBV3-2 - CASSQDGGTVYF
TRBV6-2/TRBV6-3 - CASSAAGGPLFDEQYF
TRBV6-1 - CASSEDGGFYNEQFF
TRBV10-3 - CAISTTGSSYEQYF
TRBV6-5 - CASSPSPLYGDTQYF
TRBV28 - CASSLPGQVADTQYF
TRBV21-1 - CASSKEYFLSDRGETSGANVLTF
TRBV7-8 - CASSYEGANEKLFF
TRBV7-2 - CASSLDGLSYEQYF
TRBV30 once CAWTGGGYEQYF
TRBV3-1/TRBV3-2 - CASSQDINPGGWSYTF
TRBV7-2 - CASSYELAVSYEQYF
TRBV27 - CASSLGGGRYNEQFF
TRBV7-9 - CASSSGISGNTIYF